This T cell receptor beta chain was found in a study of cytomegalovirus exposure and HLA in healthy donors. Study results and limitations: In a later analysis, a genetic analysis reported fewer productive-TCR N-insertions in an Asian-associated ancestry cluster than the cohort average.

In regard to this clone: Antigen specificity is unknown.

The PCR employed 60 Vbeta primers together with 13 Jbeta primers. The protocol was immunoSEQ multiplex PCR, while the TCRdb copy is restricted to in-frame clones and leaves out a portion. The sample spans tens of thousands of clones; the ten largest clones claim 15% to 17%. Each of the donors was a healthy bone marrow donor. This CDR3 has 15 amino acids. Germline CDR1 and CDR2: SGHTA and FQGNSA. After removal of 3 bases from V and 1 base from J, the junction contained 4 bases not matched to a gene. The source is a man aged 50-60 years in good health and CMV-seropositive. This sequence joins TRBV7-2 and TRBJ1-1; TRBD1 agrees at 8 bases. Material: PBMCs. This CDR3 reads CASSLGDRRNTEAFF. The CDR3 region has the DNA TGTGCCAGCAGCTTGGGGGACAGGAGGAACACTGAAGCTTTCTTT.